This T cell receptor beta chain originates from a study of T cells expressing NK-cell markers. Across the study: Investigators obtained TCR beta repertoires from sorted CD3+CD56+NKG2C+, CD3+CD56+NKG2C- and CD3+CD56-NKG2C+ T cells. General study results and limits: Once again these clonotypes came out on top in the CD3+CD56-NKG2C+ fraction of several donors. Expanded NKG2C+ T cell clones had unclear HCMV specificity.

As regards this clonotype: Its specificity is not known.

Researchers built TCR beta cDNA using 5'RACE template switching with UMIs. TCRdb reanalyzed the 5' RACE reads, giving one entry per CDR3 protein sequence and no DNA. The sample includes about 160,000 distinct CDR3 sequences. Germline V lookup: CDR1 MDHEN, CDR2 SYDVKM. This CDR3 region has 14 residues. The gene calls are TRBV28 and TRBJ1-1. This TCR was recovered from a man aged 18 to 69 in good health. The specimen was blood T cells: a sorted CD56 or NKG2C T cell subset, CD4+ or CD8+ T cells, or bulk PBMC T cells (not recorded which). CDR3 sequence reads: CASSLTELNTEAFF. Filled out from reference TRBV28 and TRBJ1-1, the complete variable domain reads DVKVTQSSRYLVKRTGEKVFLECVQDMDHENMFWYRQDPGLGLRLIYFSYDVKMKEKGDIPEGYSVSREKKERFSLILESASTNQTSMYLCASSLTELNTEAFFGQGTRLTVV.